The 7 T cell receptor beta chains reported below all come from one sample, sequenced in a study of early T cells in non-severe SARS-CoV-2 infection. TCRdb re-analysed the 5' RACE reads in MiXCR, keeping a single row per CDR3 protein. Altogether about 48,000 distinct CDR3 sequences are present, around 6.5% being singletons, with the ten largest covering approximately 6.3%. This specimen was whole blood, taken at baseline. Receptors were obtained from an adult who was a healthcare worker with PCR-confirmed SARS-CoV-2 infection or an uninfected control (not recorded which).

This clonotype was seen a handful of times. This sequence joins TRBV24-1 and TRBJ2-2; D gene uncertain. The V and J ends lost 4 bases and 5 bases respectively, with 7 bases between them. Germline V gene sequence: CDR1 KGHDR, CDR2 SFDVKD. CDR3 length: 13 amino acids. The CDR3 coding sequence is TGTGCCACCAGTGACCTCCCAACCGGGGAGCTGTTTTTT. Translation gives CATSDLPTGELFF.

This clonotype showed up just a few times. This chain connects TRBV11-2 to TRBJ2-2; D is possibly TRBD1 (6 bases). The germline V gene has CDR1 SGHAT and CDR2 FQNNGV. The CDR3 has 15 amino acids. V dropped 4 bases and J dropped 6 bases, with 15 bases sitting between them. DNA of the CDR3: TGTGCCAGCAGCTCACGGGACACGCGGCCCGGGGAGCTGTTTTTT. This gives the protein CASSSRDTRPGELFF. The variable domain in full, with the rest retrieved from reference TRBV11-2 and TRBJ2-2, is EAGVAQSPRYKIIEKRQSVAFWCNPISGHATLYWYQQILGQGPKLLIQFQNNGVVDDSQLPKDRFSAERLKGVDSTLKIQPAKLEDSAVYLCASSSRDTRPGELFFGEGSRLTVL.

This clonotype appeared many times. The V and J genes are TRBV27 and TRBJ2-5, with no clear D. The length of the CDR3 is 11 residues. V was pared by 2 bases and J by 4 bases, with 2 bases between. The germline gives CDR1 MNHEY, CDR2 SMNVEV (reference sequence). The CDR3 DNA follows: TGTGCCAGCAGTTTAGGAGAGACCCAGTACTTC. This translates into CASSLGETQYF.

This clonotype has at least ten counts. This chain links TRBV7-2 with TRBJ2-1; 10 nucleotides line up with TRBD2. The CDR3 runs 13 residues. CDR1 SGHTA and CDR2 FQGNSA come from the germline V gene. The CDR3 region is CEPQREGPREQFF. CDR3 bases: TGTGAGCCCCAGCGGGAGGGCCCTCGGGAGCAGTTCTTC.

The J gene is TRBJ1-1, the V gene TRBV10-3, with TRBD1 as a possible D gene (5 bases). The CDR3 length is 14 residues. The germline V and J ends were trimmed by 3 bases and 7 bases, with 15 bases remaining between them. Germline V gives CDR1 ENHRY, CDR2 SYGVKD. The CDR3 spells CAISEIQVGSEAFF. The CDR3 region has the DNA TGTGCCATCAGTGAAATACAGGTCGGAAGTGAAGCTTTCTTT.

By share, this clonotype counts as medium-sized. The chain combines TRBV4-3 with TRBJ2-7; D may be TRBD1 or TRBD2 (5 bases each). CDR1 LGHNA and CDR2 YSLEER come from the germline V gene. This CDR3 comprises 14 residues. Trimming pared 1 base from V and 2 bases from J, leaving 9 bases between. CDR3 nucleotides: TGCGCCAGCAGCCAAGCGTGGGGGACCTACGAGCAGTACTTC. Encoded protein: CASSQAWGTYEQYF.

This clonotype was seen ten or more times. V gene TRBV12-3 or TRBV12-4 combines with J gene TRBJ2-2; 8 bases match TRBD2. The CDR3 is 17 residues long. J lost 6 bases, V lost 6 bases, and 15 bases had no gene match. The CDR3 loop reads CASSRERRTSSAGELFF. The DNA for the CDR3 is TGTGCCAGCAGCCGGGAACGGCGGACTAGCTCGGCCGGGGAGCTGTTTTTT.